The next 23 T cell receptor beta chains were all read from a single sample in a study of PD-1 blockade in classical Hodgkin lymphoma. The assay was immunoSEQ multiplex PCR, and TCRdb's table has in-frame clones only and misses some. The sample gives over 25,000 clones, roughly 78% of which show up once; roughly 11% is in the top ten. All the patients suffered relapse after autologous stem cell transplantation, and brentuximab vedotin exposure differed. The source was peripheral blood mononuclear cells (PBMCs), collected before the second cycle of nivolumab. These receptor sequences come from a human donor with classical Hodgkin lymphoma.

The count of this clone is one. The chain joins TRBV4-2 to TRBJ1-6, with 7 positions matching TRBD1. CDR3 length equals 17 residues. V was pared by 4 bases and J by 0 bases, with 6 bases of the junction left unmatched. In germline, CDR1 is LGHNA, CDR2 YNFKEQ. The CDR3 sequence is CASSRSGDSSYNSPLHF. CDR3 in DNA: TGTGCCAGCAGCCGATCGGGGGACAGCTCCTATAATTCACCCCTCCACTTT.

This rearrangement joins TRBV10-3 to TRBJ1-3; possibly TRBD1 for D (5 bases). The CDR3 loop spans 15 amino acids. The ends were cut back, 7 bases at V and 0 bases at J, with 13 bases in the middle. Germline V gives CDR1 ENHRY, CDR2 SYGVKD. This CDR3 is CAIMGTGSSGNTIYF. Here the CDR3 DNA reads TGTGCCATCATGGGGACCGGATCCTCTGGAAACACCATATATTTT.

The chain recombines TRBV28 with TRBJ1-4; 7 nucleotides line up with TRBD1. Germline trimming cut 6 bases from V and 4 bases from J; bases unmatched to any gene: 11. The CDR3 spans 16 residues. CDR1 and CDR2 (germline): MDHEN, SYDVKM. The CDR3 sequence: CASSLGWTGVNEKLFF. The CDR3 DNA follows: TGTGCCAGCAGCTTAGGATGGACAGGTGTTAATGAAAAACTGTTTTTT.

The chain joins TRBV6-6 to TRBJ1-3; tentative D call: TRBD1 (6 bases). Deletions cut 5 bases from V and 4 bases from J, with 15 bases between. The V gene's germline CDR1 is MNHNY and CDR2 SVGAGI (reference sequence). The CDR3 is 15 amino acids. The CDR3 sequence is CASSPQGRRGNTIYF. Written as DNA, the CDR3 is TGTGCCAGCAGTCCACAGGGCCGAAGAGGAAACACCATATATTTT.

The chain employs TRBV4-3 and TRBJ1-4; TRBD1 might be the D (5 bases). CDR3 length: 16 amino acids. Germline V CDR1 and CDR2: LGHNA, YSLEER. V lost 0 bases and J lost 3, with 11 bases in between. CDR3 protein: CASSQDNQGANEKLFF. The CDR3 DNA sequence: TGCGCCAGCAGCCAAGACAATCAGGGTGCTAATGAAAAACTGTTTTTT.

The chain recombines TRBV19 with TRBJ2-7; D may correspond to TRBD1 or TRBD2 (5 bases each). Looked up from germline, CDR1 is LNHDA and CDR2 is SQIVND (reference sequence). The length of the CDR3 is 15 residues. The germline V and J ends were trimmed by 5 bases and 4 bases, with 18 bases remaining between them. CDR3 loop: CASSSLPGALYEQYF. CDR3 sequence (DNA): TGTGCCAGTAGTTCCCTACCCGGGGCCCTTTACGAGCAGTACTTC. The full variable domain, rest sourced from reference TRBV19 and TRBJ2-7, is DGGITQSPKYLFRKEGQNVTLSCEQNLNHDAMYWYRQDPGQGLRLIYYSQIVNDFQKGDIAEGYSVSREKKESFPLTVTSAQKNPTAFYLCASSSLPGALYEQYFGPGTRLTVT.

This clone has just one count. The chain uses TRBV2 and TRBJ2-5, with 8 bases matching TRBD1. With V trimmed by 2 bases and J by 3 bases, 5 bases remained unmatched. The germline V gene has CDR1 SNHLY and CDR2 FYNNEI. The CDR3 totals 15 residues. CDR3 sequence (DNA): TGTGCCAGCAGTGAAATGTGGGGACAGGAAGAGACCCAGTACTTC. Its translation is CASSEMWGQEETQYF.

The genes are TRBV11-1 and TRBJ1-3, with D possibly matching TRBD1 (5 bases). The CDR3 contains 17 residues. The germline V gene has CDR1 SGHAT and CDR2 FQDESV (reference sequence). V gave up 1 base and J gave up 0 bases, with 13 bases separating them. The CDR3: CASSLGDGTFSGNTIYF. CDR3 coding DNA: TGTGCCAGCAGCTTAGGGGACGGAACCTTCTCTGGAAACACCATATATTTT.

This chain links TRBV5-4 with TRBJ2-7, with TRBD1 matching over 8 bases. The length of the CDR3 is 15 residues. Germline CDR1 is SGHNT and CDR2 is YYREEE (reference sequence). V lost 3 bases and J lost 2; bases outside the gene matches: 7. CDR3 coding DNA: TGTGCCAGCAGCTACGGACAGGGAGCTGCCTACGAGCAGTACTTC. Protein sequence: CASSYGQGAAYEQYF.

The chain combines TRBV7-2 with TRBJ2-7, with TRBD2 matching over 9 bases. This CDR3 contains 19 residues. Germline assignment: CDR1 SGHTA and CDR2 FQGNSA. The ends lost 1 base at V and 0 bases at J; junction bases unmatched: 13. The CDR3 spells CASSLEGSGGPPVSYEQYF. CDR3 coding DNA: TGTGCCAGCAGCTTAGAGGGTAGCGGGGGACCGCCCGTCTCCTACGAGCAGTACTTC.

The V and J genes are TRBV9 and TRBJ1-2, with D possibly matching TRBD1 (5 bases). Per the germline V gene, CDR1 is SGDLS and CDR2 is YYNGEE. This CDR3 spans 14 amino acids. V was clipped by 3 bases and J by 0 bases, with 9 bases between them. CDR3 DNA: TGTGCCAGCAGCGCAACGACAGCTAACTATGGCTACACCTTC. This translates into CASSATTANYGYTF.

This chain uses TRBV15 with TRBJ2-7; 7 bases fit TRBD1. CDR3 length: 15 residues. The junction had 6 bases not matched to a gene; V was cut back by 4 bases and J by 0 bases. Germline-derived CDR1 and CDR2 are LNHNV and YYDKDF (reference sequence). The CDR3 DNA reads TGTGCCACCAGCACCCGAACAGGGGACTCCTACGAGCAGTACTTC. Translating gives CATSTRTGDSYEQYF. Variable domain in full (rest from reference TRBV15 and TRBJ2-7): DAMVIQNPRYQVTQFGKPVTLSCSQTLNHNVMYWYQQKSSQAPKLLFHYYDKDFNNEADTPDNFQSRRPNTSFCFLDIRSPGLGDTAMYLCATSTRTGDSYEQYFGPGTRLTVT.

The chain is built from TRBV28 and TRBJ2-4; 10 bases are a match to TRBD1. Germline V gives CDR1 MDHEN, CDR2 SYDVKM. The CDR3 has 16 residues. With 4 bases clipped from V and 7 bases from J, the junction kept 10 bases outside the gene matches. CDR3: CASSSPFDRGRNIQYF. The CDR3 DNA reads TGTGCCAGCAGTTCACCATTCGACAGGGGGCGGAACATTCAGTACTTC.

The CDR3 sequence: CASSPSNRGYYEQYF. Written as DNA, the CDR3 is TGCGCCAGCAGCCCTTCGAACAGGGGGTATTACGAGCAGTACTTC. The chain uses TRBV4-3 and TRBJ2-7; 8 nucleotides match TRBD1. The CDR3 has 15 amino acids. V lost 4 bases and J lost 4; bases outside the gene matches: 9. Per the germline V gene, CDR1 is LGHNA and CDR2 is YSLEER.

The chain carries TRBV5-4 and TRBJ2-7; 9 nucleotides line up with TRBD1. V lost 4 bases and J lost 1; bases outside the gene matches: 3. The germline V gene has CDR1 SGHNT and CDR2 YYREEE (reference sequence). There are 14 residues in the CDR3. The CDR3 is CASSPGTGSYEQYF. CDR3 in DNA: TGTGCCAGCAGCCCCGGGACAGGGTCCTACGAGCAGTACTTC.

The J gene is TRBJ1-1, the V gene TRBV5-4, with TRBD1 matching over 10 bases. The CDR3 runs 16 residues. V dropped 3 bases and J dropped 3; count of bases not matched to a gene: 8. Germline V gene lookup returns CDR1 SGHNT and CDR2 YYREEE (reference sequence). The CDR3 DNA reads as TGTGCCAGCAGCTCGCATATAGGACAGGGGGACACTGAAGCTTTCTTT. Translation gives CASSSHIGQGDTEAFF.

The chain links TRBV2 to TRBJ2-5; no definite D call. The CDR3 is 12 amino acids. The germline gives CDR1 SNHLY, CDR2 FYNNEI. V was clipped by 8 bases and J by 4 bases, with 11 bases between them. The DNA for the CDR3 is TGTGCCAGCCTGCTAATCGGAGAGACCCAGTACTTC. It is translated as CASLLIGETQYF. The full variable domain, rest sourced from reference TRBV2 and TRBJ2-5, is EPEVTQTPSHQVTQMGQEVILRCVPISNHLYFYWYRQILGQKVEFLVSFYNNEISEKSEIFDDQFSVERPDGSNFTLKIRSTKLEDSAMYFCASLLIGETQYFGPGTRLLVL.

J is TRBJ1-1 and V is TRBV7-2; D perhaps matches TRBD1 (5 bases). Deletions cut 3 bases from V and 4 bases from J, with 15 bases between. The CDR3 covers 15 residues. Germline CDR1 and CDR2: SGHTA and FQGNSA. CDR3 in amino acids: CASSFAGMGSTEAFF. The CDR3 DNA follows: TGTGCCAGCAGCTTCGCAGGGATGGGCTCCACTGAAGCTTTCTTT. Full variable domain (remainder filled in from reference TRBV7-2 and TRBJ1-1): GAGVSQSPSNKVTEKGKDVELRCDPISGHTALYWYRQSLGQGLEFLIYFQGNSAPDKSGLPSDRFSAERTGGSVSTLTIQRTQQEDSAVYLCASSFAGMGSTEAFFGQGTRLTVV.

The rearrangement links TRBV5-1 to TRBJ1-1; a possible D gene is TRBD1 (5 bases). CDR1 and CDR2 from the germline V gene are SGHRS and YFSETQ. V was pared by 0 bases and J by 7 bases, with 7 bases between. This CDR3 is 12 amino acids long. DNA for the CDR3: TGCGCCAGCAGCTTGGAGGGGAGTGAAGCTTTCTTT. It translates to CASSLEGSEAFF.

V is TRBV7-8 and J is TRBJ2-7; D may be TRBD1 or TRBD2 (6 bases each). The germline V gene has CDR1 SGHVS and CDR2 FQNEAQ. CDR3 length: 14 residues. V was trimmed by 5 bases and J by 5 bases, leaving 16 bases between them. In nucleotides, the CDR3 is TGTGCCAGCAGCCACTCCCGGGGGCCTGACGAGCAGTACTTC. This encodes CASSHSRGPDEQYF. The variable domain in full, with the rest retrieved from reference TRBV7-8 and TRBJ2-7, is GAGVSQSPRYKVAKRGQDVALRCDPISGHVSLFWYQQALGQGPEFLTYFQNEAQLDKSGLPSDRFFAERPEGSVSTLKIQRTQQEDSAVYLCASSHSRGPDEQYFGPGTRLTVT.

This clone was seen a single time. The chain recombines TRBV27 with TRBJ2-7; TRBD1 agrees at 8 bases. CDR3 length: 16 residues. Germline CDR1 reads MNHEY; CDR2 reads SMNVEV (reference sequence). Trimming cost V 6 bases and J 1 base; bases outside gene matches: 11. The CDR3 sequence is CASRGLGTGGSYEQYF. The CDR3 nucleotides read TGTGCCAGCAGGGGGCTAGGGACAGGAGGATCCTACGAGCAGTACTTC.

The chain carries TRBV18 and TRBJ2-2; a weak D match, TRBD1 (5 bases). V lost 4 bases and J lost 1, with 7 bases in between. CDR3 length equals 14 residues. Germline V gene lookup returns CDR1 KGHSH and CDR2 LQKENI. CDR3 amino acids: CASSQDRNTGELFF. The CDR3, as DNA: TGTGCCAGCTCACAAGACAGGAACACCGGGGAGCTGTTTTTT.

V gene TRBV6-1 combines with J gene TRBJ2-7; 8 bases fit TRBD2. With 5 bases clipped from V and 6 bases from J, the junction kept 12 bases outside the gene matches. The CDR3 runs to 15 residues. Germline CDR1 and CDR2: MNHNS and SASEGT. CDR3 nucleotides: TGTGCCAGCAGTACCCCCGGGACTAGTCGTCTCGAGCAGTACTTC. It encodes CASSTPGTSRLEQYF.